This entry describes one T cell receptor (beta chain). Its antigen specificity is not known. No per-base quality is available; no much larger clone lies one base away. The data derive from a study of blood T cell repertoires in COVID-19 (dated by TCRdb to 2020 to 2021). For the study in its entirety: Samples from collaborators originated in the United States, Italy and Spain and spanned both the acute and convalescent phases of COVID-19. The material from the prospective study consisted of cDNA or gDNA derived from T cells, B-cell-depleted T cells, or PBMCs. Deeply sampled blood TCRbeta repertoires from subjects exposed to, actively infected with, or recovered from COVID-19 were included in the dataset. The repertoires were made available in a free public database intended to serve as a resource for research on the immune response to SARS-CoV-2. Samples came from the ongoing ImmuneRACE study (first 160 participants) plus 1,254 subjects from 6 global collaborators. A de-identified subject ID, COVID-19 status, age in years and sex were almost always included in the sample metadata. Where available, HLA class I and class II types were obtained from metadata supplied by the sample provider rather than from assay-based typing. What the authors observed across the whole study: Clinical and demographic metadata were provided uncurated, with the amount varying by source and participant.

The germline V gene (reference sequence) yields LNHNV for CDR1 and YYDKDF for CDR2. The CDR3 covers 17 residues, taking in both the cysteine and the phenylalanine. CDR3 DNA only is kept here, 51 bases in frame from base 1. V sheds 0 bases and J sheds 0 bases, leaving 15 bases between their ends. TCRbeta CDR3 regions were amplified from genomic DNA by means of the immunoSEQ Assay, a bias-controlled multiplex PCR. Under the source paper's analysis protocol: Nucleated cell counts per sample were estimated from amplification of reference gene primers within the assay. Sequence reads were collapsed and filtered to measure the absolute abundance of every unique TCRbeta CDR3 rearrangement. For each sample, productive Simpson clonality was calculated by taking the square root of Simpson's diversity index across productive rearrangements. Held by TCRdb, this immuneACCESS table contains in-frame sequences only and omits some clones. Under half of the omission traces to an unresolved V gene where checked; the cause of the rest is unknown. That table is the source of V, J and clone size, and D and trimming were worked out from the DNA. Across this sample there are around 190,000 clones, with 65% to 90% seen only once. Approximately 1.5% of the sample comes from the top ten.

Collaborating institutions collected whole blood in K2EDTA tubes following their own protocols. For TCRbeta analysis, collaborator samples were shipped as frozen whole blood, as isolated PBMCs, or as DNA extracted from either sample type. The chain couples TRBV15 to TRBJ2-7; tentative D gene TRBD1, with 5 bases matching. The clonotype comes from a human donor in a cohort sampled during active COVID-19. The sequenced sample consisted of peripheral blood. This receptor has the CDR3 CATSRDVTAPSSYEQYF. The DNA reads TGTGCCACCAGCAGAGATGTGACAGCCCCAAGCTCCTACGAGCAGTACTTC.